These 18 T cell receptor beta chains share one sample of origin, sequenced in a study of T cell repertoires in cytomegalovirus infection. MiXCR was run by TCRdb on the reads, yielding one entry per CDR3 protein. Among 300,000 or so distinct CDR3 sequences listed, roughly 26% were seen once. Sequencing was done on a sample of PBMCs. These receptors all stem from a human donor in good health (CMV status not recorded). Some clones in this sample may be carry-over from other donors' samples.

This chain connects TRBV12-3 or TRBV12-4 to TRBJ2-2; D not resolved. The V and J ends lost 7 bases and 1 base respectively, with 10 bases between them. This CDR3 contains 14 residues. The CDR3 DNA sequence: TGTGCCAGCATCTTCGACATGAACACCGGGGAGCTGTTTTTT. Protein product: CASIFDMNTGELFF.

This sequence joins TRBV19 and TRBJ2-4; D remains ambiguous. Germline loops: CDR1 LNHDA, CDR2 SQIVND (reference sequence). The CDR3 loop spans 17 amino acids. V was clipped by 8 bases and J by 1 base, with 21 bases between them. The CDR3 spells CASFGPVVGTAKNIQYF. CDR3 bases: TGTGCCAGTTTTGGGCCTGTCGTGGGAACGGCCAAAAACATTCAGTACTTC.

The CDR3 is CASSLSPGELFF. CDR3 nucleotides: TGTGCCAGCAGCTTAAGTCCCGGGGAGCTGTTTTTT. The rearrangement uses TRBV7-3 and TRBJ2-2; D not resolved. The CDR3 extends over 12 amino acids. Trimming took off 1 base at V and 6 bases at J, with 3 bases between the two ends. Germline CDR1 and CDR2: SGHTA and FQGTGA.

Points on this clonotype: A read error may account for a junction end that differs from germline. The chain combines TRBV7-6 with TRBJ2-5, with 7 nucleotides matching TRBD2. CDR1 is SGHVS, CDR2 FNYEAQ, per germline. The CDR3 loop spans 15 amino acids. CDR3 sequence (DNA): TGTGCTAGCAGTTTGCGACGACTAGCCGGGGAGACCCAGTACTTC. It codes for CASSLRRLAGETQYF.

The chain couples TRBV3-1 to TRBJ1-5; D call uncertain. The CDR3 spans 14 residues. CDR1 and CDR2 from the germline V gene are LGHDT and YNNKEL (reference sequence). Between the trimmed V and J ends, which lost 2 bases and 5 bases, there was a span of 10 bases. This chain's CDR3 is CASSQTSGDQPQHF. The CDR3 DNA reads as TGTGCCAGCAGCCAAACTAGTGGGGATCAGCCCCAGCATTTT.

This clonotype was counted between two and nine times. The chain is built from TRBV28 and TRBJ2-5, with D possibly TRBD1 on 6 matching bases. This CDR3 has 14 residues. V lost 6 bases and J 4 bases, leaving 15 bases between the germline ends. CDR1 MDHEN and CDR2 SYDVKM come from the germline V gene. DNA of the CDR3: TGTGCCAGCAGAGATCAACAGGGACGAGAGACCCAGTACTTC. Protein sequence: CASRDQQGRETQYF. Full variable domain (remainder filled in from reference TRBV28 and TRBJ2-5): DVKVTQSSRYLVKRTGEKVFLECVQDMDHENMFWYRQDPGLGLRLIYFSYDVKMKEKGDIPEGYSVSREKKERFSLILESASTNQTSMYLCASRDQQGRETQYFGPGTRLLVL.

This clonotype has only a few counts. The CDR3 here is CASSLAGTTIEQFF. Here the CDR3 DNA reads TGTGCCAGCAGCTTAGCAGGGACAACTATTGAGCAGTTCTTC. The rearrangement uses TRBV7-2 and TRBJ2-1, with D perhaps TRBD1 (6 bases). The V end was cut by 0 bases, the J end by 9 bases, with 12 bases between. The CDR3 contains 14 residues. Germline values: CDR1 SGHTA, CDR2 FQGNSA.

As regards this clonotype: This may come from a read error, since a much larger clone is one base off. The rearrangement joins TRBV11-3 to TRBJ2-3; D not resolved. Trimming left V 1 base short and J 4 bases short, with 12 bases between. Germline V gene sequence: CDR1 SGHNT, CDR2 YENEEA. The CDR3 loop spans 15 amino acids. The CDR3 nucleotides read TGTGCCAGCAGCTTAGGGGTTTCTCGGTCAGATACGCAGTATTTT. As protein: CASSLGVSRSDTQYF.

The rearrangement links TRBV7-6 to TRBJ1-3; no reliable D call. The CDR3 has 14 amino acids. The germline V gene encodes CDR1 SGHVS and CDR2 FNYEAQ. The V end lost 5 bases, the J end lost 0 bases, and 8 bases lay between the germline ends. For the CDR3, the DNA is TGTGCCAGCAGCACGGGAAACTCTGGAAACACCATATATTTT. Its protein is CASSTGNSGNTIYF.

This rearrangement joins TRBV6-2 or TRBV6-3 to TRBJ1-5; no clear D. Germline V gene sequence: CDR1 MNHEY, CDR2 SVGEGT. Trimming removed 3 bases at V and 1 base at J, with 7 bases between. This CDR3 has 14 amino acids. The CDR3 here is CASSYRQSNQPQHF. The CDR3 DNA reads TGTGCCAGCAGTTATAGGCAGAGCAATCAGCCCCAGCATTTT.

This chain joins TRBV9 and TRBJ2-3; no definite D call. Germline CDR1 reads SGDLS; CDR2 reads YYNGEE. The CDR3 spans 13 residues. Trimming pared 0 bases from V and 4 bases from J, leaving 6 bases between. In DNA form, the CDR3 reads TGTGCCAGCAGCGTAGCCCCAGCAGATACGCAGTATTTT. Protein: CASSVAPADTQYF.

This clonotype was counted many times. The chain recombines TRBV20-1 with TRBJ2-1; TRBD2 agrees at 14 bases. Germline assignment: CDR1 DFQATT and CDR2 SNEGSKA (reference sequence). The trim removed 6 bases at V and 11 bases at J, leaving 12 bases unmatched. This CDR3 is 15 amino acids long. DNA for the CDR3: TGCAGTGCCACTCCGGGACTAGCGGGGGCCGGAAAGCAGTTCTTC. Protein sequence: CSATPGLAGAGKQFF.

This chain uses TRBV13 with TRBJ2-3; 10 bases line up with TRBD2. The CDR3 has 19 amino acids. CDR1 is PRHDT, CDR2 FYEKMQ, per germline (reference sequence). The ends lost 5 bases at V and 3 bases at J; junction bases unmatched: 17. CDR3 DNA: TGTGCCAGCAGCAAGCGCAACCTAGCGGGGGACTCCGGGACAGATACGCAGTATTTT. Residues: CASSKRNLAGDSGTDTQYF.

This clonotype has a count of ten or more. This sequence joins TRBV7-2 and TRBJ2-1; a possible D gene is TRBD2 (6 bases). V lost 3 bases and J lost 5, with 14 bases in between. Germline values: CDR1 SGHTA, CDR2 FQGNSA. CDR3 size: 15 residues. CDR3 amino acids: CASSFVTSWDNEQFF. The DNA for the CDR3 is TGTGCCAGCAGCTTCGTTACTAGCTGGGACAATGAGCAGTTCTTC.

The chain couples TRBV6-2 or TRBV6-3 to TRBJ1-5; 8 nucleotides agree with TRBD1. V shed 5 bases and J 2 bases; nucleotides not matched to a gene: 8. CDR3 length: 16 amino acids. Germline CDR1 MNHEY, CDR2 SVGEGT. This chain's CDR3 is CASSMDRAGGNQPQHF. The CDR3 bases are TGTGCCAGCAGTATGGACAGGGCGGGGGGCAATCAGCCCCAGCATTTT.

This clonotype was observed a few times. The chain combines TRBV28 with TRBJ2-3, with 8 bases fitting TRBD1. There are 14 residues in the CDR3. Germline V gives CDR1 MDHEN, CDR2 SYDVKM. V lost 6 bases and J lost 4; bases outside the gene matches: 6. CDR3 coding DNA: TGTGCCAGCAGAGACAGGGGTCGGGCAGATACGCAGTATTTT. It is translated as CASRDRGRADTQYF.

This chain connects TRBV20-1 to TRBJ1-1; D unclear. Germline lookup yields CDR1 DFQATT and CDR2 SNEGSKA (reference sequence). V shed 0 bases and J shed 7 bases, with 15 bases lying between them. The CDR3 covers 14 residues. CDR3 protein: CSARDPYMDGEAFF. DNA for the CDR3: TGCAGTGCTAGAGACCCCTATATGGACGGTGAAGCTTTCTTT.

The rearrangement links TRBV19 to TRBJ2-6; maybe TRBD1 (6 bases). The germline V and J ends were trimmed by 8 bases and 0 bases, with 14 bases remaining between them. Per the germline V gene, CDR1 is LNHDA and CDR2 is SQIVND (reference sequence). The CDR3 is made up of 16 amino acids. The CDR3 region is CASSTWGPSGANVLTF. The DNA of the CDR3 is TGTGCCAGTTCGACGTGGGGGCCCTCTGGGGCCAACGTCCTGACTTTC.